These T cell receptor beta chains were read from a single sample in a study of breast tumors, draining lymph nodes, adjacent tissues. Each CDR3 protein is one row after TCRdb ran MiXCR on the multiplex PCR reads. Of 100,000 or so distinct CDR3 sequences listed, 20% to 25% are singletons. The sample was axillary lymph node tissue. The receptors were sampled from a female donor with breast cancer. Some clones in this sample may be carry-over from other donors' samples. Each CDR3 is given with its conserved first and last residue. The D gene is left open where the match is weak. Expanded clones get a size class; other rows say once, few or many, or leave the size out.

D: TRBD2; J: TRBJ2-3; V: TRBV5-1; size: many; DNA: TGCGCCAGCAGCCCCGGGACTAGCGGCTACACAGATACGCAGTATTTT; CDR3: CASSPGTSGYTDTQYF
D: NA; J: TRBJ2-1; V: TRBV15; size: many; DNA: TGTGCCACCAGCAGTGGTCCGGGGGACTCCTACAATGAGCAGTTCTTC; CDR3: CATSSGPGDSYNEQFF
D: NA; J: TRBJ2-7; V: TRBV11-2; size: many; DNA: TGTGCCAGCAGCTTTAGAATCTACGAGCAGTACTTC; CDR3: CASSFRIYEQYF
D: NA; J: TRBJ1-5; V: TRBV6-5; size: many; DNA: TGTGCCAGCAGCTCGCCCAATCAGCCCCAGCATTTT; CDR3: CASSSPNQPQHF
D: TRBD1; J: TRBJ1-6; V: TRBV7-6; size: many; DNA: TGTGCCAGCAGCTTAGGCGGAGGGGGCTTTGATTCACCCCTCCACTTT; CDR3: CASSLGGGGFDSPLHF
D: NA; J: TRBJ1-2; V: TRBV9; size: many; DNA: TGTGCCAGCAGCCTCACCCCTGACTATGGCTACACCTTC; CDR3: CASSLTPDYGYTF
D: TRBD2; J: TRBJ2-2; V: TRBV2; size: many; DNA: TGTGCCAGCAGTGGGCTAGCGGGTATATCCGGGGAGCTGTTTTTT; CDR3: CASSGLAGISGELFF
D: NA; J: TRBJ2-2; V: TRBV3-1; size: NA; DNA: TGTGCCAGCAGCCAAGAGGCCCGGGATTCTTATTGGACCGGGGAGCTGTTTTTT; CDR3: CASSQEARDSYWTGELFF
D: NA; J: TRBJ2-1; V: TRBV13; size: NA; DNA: TGTGCCGGCAGCCTCAGCAATGAGCAGTTCTTC; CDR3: CAGSLSNEQFF
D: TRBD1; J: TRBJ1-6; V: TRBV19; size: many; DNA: TGTGCCAGTAGTTCCACAGGGGCCGATTATTCACCCCTCCACTTT; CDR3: CASSSTGADYSPLHF
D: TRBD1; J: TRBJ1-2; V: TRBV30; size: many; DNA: TGTGCCTGCCAACCCCCGGGACAGCTGGGCTACACCTTC; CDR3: CACQPPGQLGYTF
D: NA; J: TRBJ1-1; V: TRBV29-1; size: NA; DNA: TGCAGCATATTGAAGGGAGGCACTGAAGCTTTCTTT; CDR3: CSILKGGTEAFF
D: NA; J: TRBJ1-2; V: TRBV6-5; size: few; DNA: TGTGCCAGCGCCTCGCGAGGCGACACTTATAACTATGGCTACACCTTC; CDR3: CASASRGDTYNYGYTF
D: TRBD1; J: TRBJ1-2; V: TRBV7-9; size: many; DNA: TGTGCCAGCAGCTTAGCCATGTCCCGACAGGGGGGACGTCTAGAGGGCTACACCTTC; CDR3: CASSLAMSRQGGRLEGYTF
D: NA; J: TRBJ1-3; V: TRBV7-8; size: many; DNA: TGTGCCAGCAGCTTAGGCGGGCACTCTGGAAACACCATATATTTT; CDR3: CASSLGGHSGNTIYF
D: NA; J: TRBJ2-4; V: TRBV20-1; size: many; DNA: TGCAGTGCTAGAGTCGCAGGGAAGGACAAAAACATTCAGTACTTC; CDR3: CSARVAGKDKNIQYF
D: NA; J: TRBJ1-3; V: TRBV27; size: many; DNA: TGTGCCAGCAGTTTATTTGGCAGCTCTGGAAACACCATATATTTT; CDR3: CASSLFGSSGNTIYF
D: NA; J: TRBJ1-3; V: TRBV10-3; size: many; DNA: TGTGCCATCAGTGATCGGGAGAACTCTGGAAACACCATATATTTT; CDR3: CAISDRENSGNTIYF
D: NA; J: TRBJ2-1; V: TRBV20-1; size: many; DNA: TGCAGTGCTACAAGGGGGGGCAGCAAGTATTATGGTGAGCAGTTCTTC; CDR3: CSATRGGSKYYGEQFF
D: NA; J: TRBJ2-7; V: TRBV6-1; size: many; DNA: TGTGCCAGCAGTAACGTACCCGAGCAGTACTTC; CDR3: CASSNVPEQYF
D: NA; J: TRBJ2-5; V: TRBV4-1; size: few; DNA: TGCGCCAGCAGCCAACGGGGAGTTTTCGGAGAGACCCAGTACTTC; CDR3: CASSQRGVFGETQYF
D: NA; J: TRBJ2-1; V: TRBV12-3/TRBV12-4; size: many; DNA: TGTGCCAGCAGTTTTGGGGATCCCTCCTACAATGAGCAGTTCTTC; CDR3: CASSFGDPSYNEQFF
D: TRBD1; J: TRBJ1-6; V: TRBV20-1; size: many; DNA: TGCAGTGCTCCCGACAGGGGTTCACCCCTCCACTTT; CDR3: CSAPDRGSPLHF
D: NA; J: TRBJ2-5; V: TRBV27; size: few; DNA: TGTGCCAGCAGTTTTACAGGGCCCCCAGCCAAGTACCAAGAGACCCAGTACTTC; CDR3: CASSFTGPPAKYQETQYF
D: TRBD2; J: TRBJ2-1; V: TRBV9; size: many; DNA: TGTGCCAGCAGCCCCCGGGGGGACGGCGGGTACAATGAGCAGTTCTTC; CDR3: CASSPRGDGGYNEQFF
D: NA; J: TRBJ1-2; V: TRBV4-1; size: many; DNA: TGCGCCAGCAGCCAAGAGGCAGGGAAATATGGCTACACCTTC; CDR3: CASSQEAGKYGYTF
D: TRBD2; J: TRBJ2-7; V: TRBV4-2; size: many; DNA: TGTGCCAGCAGCCAGGGAAGTAGCGGGGCCTACGAGCAGTACTTC; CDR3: CASSQGSSGAYEQYF
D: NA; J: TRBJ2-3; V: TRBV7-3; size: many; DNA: TGTGCCAGCAGCTTAGGTGGGGGCGGCACAGATACGCAGTATTTT; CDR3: CASSLGGGGTDTQYF
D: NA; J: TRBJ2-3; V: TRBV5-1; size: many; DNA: TGCGCCAGCAGCTTGGGGGGCGGGTCGGATACGCAGTATTTT; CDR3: CASSLGGGSDTQYF
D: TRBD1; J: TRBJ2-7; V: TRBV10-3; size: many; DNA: TGTGCCATCAGGTCGGGGACAGGGAATTACGAGCAGTACTTC; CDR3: CAIRSGTGNYEQYF
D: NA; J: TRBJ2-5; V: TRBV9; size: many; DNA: TGTGCCAGCAGCCCCGGATCGGAGACCCAGTACTTC; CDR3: CASSPGSETQYF
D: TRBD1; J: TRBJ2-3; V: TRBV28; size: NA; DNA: TGTGCCAGCAGCTCCCCGGGACAGCAAGATACGCAGTATTTT; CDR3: CASSSPGQQDTQYF
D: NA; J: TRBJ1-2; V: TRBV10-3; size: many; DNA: TGTGCCATCAGGGTCAACTATGGCTACACCTTC; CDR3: CAIRVNYGYTF
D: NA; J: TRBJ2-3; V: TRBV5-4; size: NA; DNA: TGTGCCAGCAGCCTGAGACTAGTCAGAGGCACAGATACGCAGTATTTT; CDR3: CASSLRLVRGTDTQYF
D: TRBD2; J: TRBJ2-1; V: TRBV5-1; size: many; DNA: TGCGCCAGCAGCTACTATGGACTAGCGGGGATCTACAATGAGCAGTTCTTC; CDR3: CASSYYGLAGIYNEQFF
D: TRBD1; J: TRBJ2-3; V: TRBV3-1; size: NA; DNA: TGTTCCAGCAGCCCCGGGACAGGCACAGATACGCAGTATTTT; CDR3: CSSSPGTGTDTQYF
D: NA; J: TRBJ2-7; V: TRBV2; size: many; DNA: TGTGCCAGCCACCCGCGGGGGACAGCTAGTCTCTACGAGCAGTACTTC; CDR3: CASHPRGTASLYEQYF
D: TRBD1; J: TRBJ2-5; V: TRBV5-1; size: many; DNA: TGCGCCAGCAGCTTGGGGACAGGGGATGGGGAGACCCAGTACTTC; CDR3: CASSLGTGDGETQYF
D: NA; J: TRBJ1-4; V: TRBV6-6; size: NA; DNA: TGTGCCAGCAGTCAGATGTGGATCGGGATCCGGGAAAAACTGTTTTTT; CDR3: CASSQMWIGIREKLFF
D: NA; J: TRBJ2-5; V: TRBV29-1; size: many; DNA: TGCAGCGTTGGTTCGCAGAGCCTCCTTGGGACCCAGTACTTC; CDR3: CSVGSQSLLGTQYF
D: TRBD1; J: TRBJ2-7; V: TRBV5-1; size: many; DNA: TGCGCCAGCAGCTTGGGGGGGACAGGTGGATCCTACGAGCAGTACTTC; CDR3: CASSLGGTGGSYEQYF
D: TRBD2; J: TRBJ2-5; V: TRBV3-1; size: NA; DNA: TGTGCCAGCAGCCGGTTGACTAGCGGGGGAGAGACCCAGTACTTC; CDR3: CASSRLTSGGETQYF
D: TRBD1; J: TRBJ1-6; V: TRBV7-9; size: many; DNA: TGTGCCAGCAGCTCGTCGGGGACAGGGTTGTCTGATCGCTCACCCCTCCACTTT; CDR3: CASSSSGTGLSDRSPLHF
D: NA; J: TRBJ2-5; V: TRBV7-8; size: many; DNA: TGTGCCAGCAGCCGCCGACAGGAACAAGAGACCCAGTACTTC; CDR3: CASSRRQEQETQYF
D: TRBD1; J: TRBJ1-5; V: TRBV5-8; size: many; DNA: TGTGCCAGCAGCTTAGACAGGGGAGGTAATCAGCCCCAGCATTTT; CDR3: CASSLDRGGNQPQHF
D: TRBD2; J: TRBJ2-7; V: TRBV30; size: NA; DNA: TGTGCCTGGAGTTCCTTGCTAGCGGGAGCGTCCTACGAGCAGTACTTC; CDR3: CAWSSLLAGASYEQYF
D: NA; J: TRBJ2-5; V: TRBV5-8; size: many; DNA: TGTGCCAGCAGTGGACAGGCGGGGCAAGAGACCCAGTACTTC; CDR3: CASSGQAGQETQYF
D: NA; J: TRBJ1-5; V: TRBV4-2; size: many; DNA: TGTGCCAGCAGCCAAGTTGCGGTGGCTGGTCAGCCCCAGCATTTT; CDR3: CASSQVAVAGQPQHF
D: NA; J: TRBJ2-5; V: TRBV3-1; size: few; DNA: TGTGCCAGCAGCCCCGACAGGTTGGGTCAAGAGACCCAGTACTTC; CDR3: CASSPDRLGQETQYF
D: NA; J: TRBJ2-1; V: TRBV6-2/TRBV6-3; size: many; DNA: TGTGCCAGCAGTGCACCCCCGGATGAGCAGTTCTTC; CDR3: CASSAPPDEQFF